Presented here are 27 T cell receptor beta chains from one specimen sequenced in a study of PD-L1 blockade in urothelial cancer. TCRdb's table, derived via immunoSEQ multiplex PCR, lists solely in-frame clones and lacks some. In the table there are tens of thousands of clones, around 90% of which are singletons. This specimen consisted of PBMCs, obtained around atezolizumab (anti-PD-L1) treatment. All receptors derive from a man in his 70s with urothelial cancer.

The V gene is TRBV6-5, the J gene TRBJ1-2; possibly TRBD1 for D (6 bases). Germline lookup yields CDR1 MNHEY and CDR2 SVGAGI. V dropped 5 bases and J dropped 7 bases, with 17 bases sitting between them. The CDR3 extends over 14 amino acids. The CDR3 DNA is TGTGCCAGCAGTCCCCCTGGGGGGGCCGGTGGCTACACCTTC. It codes for CASSPPGGAGGYTF.

This clone showed up just once. The chain joins TRBV19 to TRBJ2-2; possible D gene TRBD2, 5 bases. CDR3 length: 12 amino acids. Germline V lookup: CDR1 LNHDA, CDR2 SQIVND (reference sequence). V was pared by 9 bases and J by 5 bases, with 10 bases between. CDR3 in DNA: TGTGCCAGCAAACAGCGGACCGGGGAGCTGTTTTTT. Translated, it gives CASKQRTGELFF.

This clone was recorded once. The genes are TRBV30 and TRBJ2-5; TRBD1 matches at 11 bases. V shed 1 base and J 1 base; nucleotides not matched to a gene: 8. The CDR3 is made up of 17 amino acids. Per germline, CDR1 GTSNPN and CDR2 SVGIG (reference sequence). Written as DNA, the CDR3 is TGTGCCTGGAGTGCTCGGCGGGGGACAGGGGGCCAAGAGACCCAGTACTTC. Translation: CAWSARRGTGGQETQYF.

The rearrangement links TRBV6-5 to TRBJ1-3; D unclear. V was clipped by 6 bases and J by 0 bases, with 12 bases between them. The CDR3 runs to 15 residues. The germline gives CDR1 MNHEY, CDR2 SVGAGI. CDR3 protein: CASRRQVDSGNTIYF. CDR3 DNA: TGTGCCAGCAGACGGCAGGTAGACTCTGGAAACACCATATATTTT.

This chain uses TRBV5-6 with TRBJ2-1; D possibly uses TRBD1 or TRBD2 (5 bases each). Trimming took 9 bases from V and 7 from J, leaving 14 bases between them. Germline V CDR1 and CDR2: SGHDT, YYEEEE. CDR3 length equals 12 residues. The CDR3 DNA reads TGTGCCACCAGAGGGAAGGGGAATGAGCAGTTCTTC. Translated: CATRGKGNEQFF.

This chain links TRBV27 with TRBJ2-3; D remains ambiguous. There are 15 residues in the CDR3. V was cut by 2 bases and J by 13 bases, with 22 bases left in between. Germline V CDR1 and CDR2: MNHEY, SMNVEV (reference sequence). This chain's CDR3 is CASSLGPLRSQQEYF. The CDR3 coding sequence is TGTGCCAGCAGTTTAGGCCCCCTTAGGAGCCAGCAAGAGTATTTT.

The chain recombines TRBV11-2 with TRBJ1-1; D may be TRBD1 (6 bases). The CDR3 length is 17 residues. Trimming stripped 2 bases from V and 0 bases from J, with 16 bases between. Germline values: CDR1 SGHAT, CDR2 FQNNGV. For the CDR3, the DNA is TGTGCCAGCAGCTTACTTGCGTCCAGGGGCCTGAACACTGAAGCTTTCTTT. Protein: CASSLLASRGLNTEAFF.

The chain uses TRBV7-8 and TRBJ2-7, with D unclear. The CDR3 spans 13 residues. V was clipped by 1 base and J by 6 bases, with 10 bases between them. Germline V gene sequence: CDR1 SGHVS, CDR2 FQNEAQ. CDR3 protein: CASSLESIGEQYF. CDR3 coding DNA: TGTGCCAGCAGCTTAGAAAGCATCGGCGAGCAGTACTTC.

This clone was observed once. The V gene is TRBV7-3, the J gene TRBJ2-7; 7 positions match TRBD1. The CDR3 runs 13 residues. The trim removed 1 base at V and 6 bases at J, leaving 3 bases unmatched. The germline gives CDR1 SGHTA, CDR2 FQGTGA. The CDR3 region has the DNA TGTGCCAGCAGCTTAAATAACAGGGGCGAGCAGTACTTC. Translated: CASSLNNRGEQYF.

The table lists this clone with a few counts. The chain couples TRBV19 to TRBJ1-5; possible D gene TRBD1, 6 bases. CDR1 is LNHDA and CDR2 is SQIVND in the germline V gene (reference sequence). This CDR3 has 17 amino acids. Trimming removed 5 bases at V and 1 base at J, with 18 bases between. The DNA for the CDR3 is TGTGCCAGTAGTCCACGGTTGGGGGCGCAGAGCAATCAGCCCCAGCATTTT. This gives the protein CASSPRLGAQSNQPQHF.

The genes are TRBV5-4 and TRBJ2-2, with D perhaps TRBD2 (6 bases). The germline gives CDR1 SGHNT, CDR2 YYREEE (reference sequence). The CDR3 is 15 residues long. Trimming cost V 0 bases and J 1 base, with 7 bases left between them. CDR3 bases: TGTGCCAGCAGCTTGGGCGGGAAGAACACCGGGGAGCTGTTTTTT. Amino acid sequence: CASSLGGKNTGELFF.

The chain links TRBV5-1 to TRBJ2-2, with TRBD2 as a possible D gene (5 bases). From germline, CDR1 is SGHRS and CDR2 YFSETQ. The CDR3 sequence is 17 residues long. With 0 bases removed from V and 5 bases from J, the gap between germline ends came to 17 bases. As DNA, the CDR3 is TGCGCCAGCAGCTTGGGCCCACGGACCGGGGTGACCGGGGAGCTGTTTTTT. This encodes CASSLGPRTGVTGELFF.

The rearrangement uses TRBV19 and TRBJ2-3; perhaps TRBD1 as D (5 bases). V dropped 3 bases and J dropped 3 bases, with 10 bases sitting between them. Germline CDR1 reads LNHDA; CDR2 reads SQIVND (reference sequence). This CDR3 spans 14 amino acids. The CDR3 DNA follows: TGTGCCAGTAGTATGGGGCTAGTAACAGATACGCAGTATTTT. It yields the protein CASSMGLVTDTQYF. Looking up the rest from reference TRBV19 and TRBJ2-3 gives the full variable domain: DGGITQSPKYLFRKEGQNVTLSCEQNLNHDAMYWYRQDPGQGLRLIYYSQIVNDFQKGDIAEGYSVSREKKESFPLTVTSAQKNPTAFYLCASSMGLVTDTQYFGPGTRLTVL.

The chain couples TRBV4-2 to TRBJ2-7; D not resolved. Per the germline V gene, CDR1 is LGHNA and CDR2 is YNFKEQ. Trimming took 0 bases from V and 1 from J, leaving 10 bases between them. This CDR3 spans 15 amino acids. The CDR3 loop is CASSQDLGPSYEQYF. CDR3 DNA: TGTGCCAGCAGCCAAGATCTAGGTCCGTCCTACGAGCAGTACTTC.

J is TRBJ2-1 and V is TRBV4-1, with 8 positions matching TRBD2. CDR1 MGHRA and CDR2 YSYEKL come from the germline V gene. The ends lost 3 bases at V and 1 base at J; junction bases unmatched: 8. The CDR3 runs to 17 residues. The chain's CDR3 is CASSQRTSKGSYNEQFF. In DNA, the CDR3 is TGCGCCAGCAGCCAGAGGACTAGCAAGGGGTCCTACAATGAGCAGTTCTTC.

This chain links TRBV27 with TRBJ1-1; 9 positions agree with TRBD1. The germline gives CDR1 MNHEY, CDR2 SMNVEV (reference sequence). J gave up 1 base and V 6 bases, and 3 bases lay outside the gene matches. The CDR3 loop spans 14 amino acids. CDR3 region: CASRGQGGNTEAFF. CDR3 nucleotides: TGTGCCAGCAGGGGACAGGGAGGGAACACTGAAGCTTTCTTT.

This clone has a single count. This chain links TRBV6-1 with TRBJ2-1; D perhaps matches TRBD1 (5 bases). The V end lost 3 bases, the J end lost 6 bases, and 15 bases lay between the germline ends. Looked up from germline, CDR1 is MNHNS and CDR2 is SASEGT. The CDR3 totals 15 residues. CDR3 sequence reads: CASSDLTDNRNEQFF. The CDR3 DNA reads TGTGCCAGCAGTGACCTTACGGACAACCGCAATGAGCAGTTCTTC.

V gene TRBV19 combines with J gene TRBJ1-2, with 7 bases lining up with TRBD1. Germline V gene data show CDR1 as LNHDA and CDR2 as SQIVND (reference sequence). This CDR3 is 19 amino acids long. J gave up 8 bases and V 5 bases, and 26 bases lay outside the gene matches. This chain's CDR3 is CASSRHETGDRLSIRGYTF. As DNA, the CDR3 is TGTGCCAGTAGTCGACATGAGACGGGGGACAGACTCTCGATCCGCGGCTACACCTTC.

The chain couples TRBV6-5 to TRBJ2-2; 7 bases map to TRBD1. CDR3 length: 14 residues. Per germline, CDR1 MNHEY and CDR2 SVGAGI. After removal of 5 bases from V and 6 bases from J, the junction contained 6 bases not matched to a gene. The CDR3 DNA sequence: TGTGCCAGCAGTCTACAGGGGAAGGCCGGGGAGCTGTTTTTT. Residues: CASSLQGKAGELFF.

V usage is TRBV6-5 and J usage is TRBJ2-3; D is perhaps TRBD2 (5 bases). This CDR3 is built from 14 residues. Germline V CDR1 and CDR2: MNHEY, SVGAGI. Trimming removed 0 bases from V and 4 bases from J, with 8 bases in between. CDR3: CASSYSGGADTQYF. The CDR3 DNA is TGTGCCAGCAGTTACTCCGGAGGAGCAGATACGCAGTATTTT.

V is TRBV28 and J is TRBJ2-7; tentative D call: TRBD1 (6 bases). This CDR3 has 12 residues. CDR1 and CDR2 (germline): MDHEN, SYDVKM. Trimming took 6 bases from V and 7 from J, leaving 13 bases between them. CDR3 sequence reads: CASRQSRGEQYF. CDR3 nucleotides: TGTGCCAGCAGGCAGAGCAGGGGTGAGCAGTACTTC.

The genes are TRBV18 and TRBJ2-7; 7 bases map to TRBD1. The germline CDR1 and CDR2 sequences are KGHSH and LQKENI. The CDR3 is 14 amino acids. The ends lost 0 bases at V and 5 bases at J; junction bases unmatched: 4. The CDR3 coding sequence is TGTGCCAGCTCACCACCCGACAGGGTAGACGAGCAGTACTTC. It encodes CASSPPDRVDEQYF. Drawing the rest from reference TRBV18 and TRBJ2-7, the complete variable domain is NAGVMQNPRHLVRRRGQEARLRCSPMKGHSHVYWYRQLPEEGLKFMVYLQKENIIDESGMPKERFSAEFPKEGPSILRIQQVVRGDSAAYFCASSPPDRVDEQYFGPGTRLTVT.

V and J are TRBV6-5 and TRBJ2-7, with D perhaps TRBD2 (6 bases). The V gene lost 6 bases and the J gene lost 3 bases, with 9 bases spanning the gap. Germline V CDR1 and CDR2: MNHEY, SVGAGI. The CDR3 contains 12 residues. CDR3 in amino acids: CASRDYYYEQYF. The CDR3 DNA reads as TGTGCCAGCAGGGACTACTACTACGAGCAGTACTTC.

The chain links TRBV9 to TRBJ1-2; TRBD1 matches 7 bases. CDR1 and CDR2 (germline): SGDLS, YYNGEE. Trimming at V came to 0 bases and at J to 3 bases, leaving 8 bases not matched to a gene. The CDR3 is 16 residues long. In nucleotides, the CDR3 is TGTGCCAGCAGCGTAGCGATCAGGGACAGTCACTATGGCTACACCTTC. Its protein is CASSVAIRDSHYGYTF.

The chain is built from TRBV14 and TRBJ2-3, with 7 bases aligning to TRBD2. Trimming removed 0 bases from V and 6 bases from J; junction bases left unmatched: 3. From germline, CDR1 is SGHDN and CDR2 FVKESK. The CDR3 is 14 residues long. CDR3 amino acids: CASSQDRGGDTQYF. CDR3 bases: TGTGCCAGCAGCCAAGATCGGGGAGGGGATACGCAGTATTTT.

J is TRBJ2-7 and V is TRBV7-6; TRBD2 might be the D (6 bases). The CDR3 runs 16 residues. Trimming took off 0 bases at V and 7 bases at J, with 19 bases between the two ends. Germline values: CDR1 SGHVS, CDR2 FNYEAQ. The CDR3 loop reads CASSLARGDPLGEQYF. CDR3 bases: TGTGCCAGCAGCTTAGCGCGGGGCGACCCTCTTGGGGAGCAGTACTTC.

This clone has just a few counts. In DNA, the CDR3 is TGCGCCAGCAGCTTGAGACTAGCGGGAGTTGGGGCCAACGTCCTGACTTTC. Protein: CASSLRLAGVGANVLTF. V usage is TRBV5-1 and J usage is TRBJ2-6; 12 bases line up with TRBD2. V dropped 1 base and J dropped 3; count of bases not matched to a gene: 2. Germline values: CDR1 SGHRS, CDR2 YFSETQ. This CDR3 has 17 residues.